This entry concerns a single T cell receptor beta chain. Its recognized antigen is unknown. One base away there is no much larger clone; base qualities are not given. These data come from a study of T cell responses to AZD1222 COVID-19 vaccine (dated by TCRdb to the early 2020s). Broadly, across the study: AZD1222 recipients whose second dose came at about 4 weeks and those whose second dose came at about 12 weeks were combined into one group, since spike-specific TCR depth and breadth did not differ between the two schedules. A total of 233 trial participants underwent TCR sequencing, of whom about 200 received two doses of AZD1222 and approximately 25 received two doses of the MenACWY control vaccine. Enrollment into the trials was organized by age into subgroups of 18-55, 56-69 and 70-plus years, and those subgroups contained 148, 28 and 57 TCR-sequenced participants, respectively. What the study reported, not specific to this receptor: Vaccine-associated CD4 TCRs spanned the whole spike protein, with dominant responses in regions 160-218 and 743-854. Epitopes outside the regions mutated in the B.1.351 and B.1.1.7 variants were reportedly recognized by nearly half of the unique spike-specific TCRs. Conclusions about previously exposed vaccinees were limited because only a handful of AZD1222 recipients were SARS-CoV-2 seropositive at baseline. No day 14 peak-response samples were available, so repertoires were characterized only after the peak T cell response. In the small 56-69-year group, the increase in depth fell short of significance, most likely because of low power. Most participants were white British and females outnumbered males, and the authors suggested that clonal diversity may have been underestimated. After two AZD1222 doses, both the breadth and the depth of spike-specific TCRs were significantly higher than at day 0 and than in MenACWY recipients.

The CDR3 regions of human TCRbeta chains were analyzed by immunosequencing. Per the original workflow: TCRs in the repertoires were compared against a reference library of SARS-CoV-2-specific TCRs that had been generated with the MIRA antigen-specificity platform. Breadth meant the fraction of unique TCRs that were SARS-CoV-2-associated, whereas depth meant the fraction of total T cells that were SARS-CoV-2-associated. Using the MIRA data, each spike-specific TCR was assigned both to the spike region to which the TCR was reactive and to a CD4 or CD8 class. Log10-transformed breadth and depth values were compared by one-way ANOVA with Sidak's multiple comparisons tests. As stored in TCRdb, this immuneACCESS dataset retains in-frame rearrangements with V and J assigned. A fraction of the clones does not appear; measured against another copy, unresolved V genes explain less than half of the discrepancy, and the remainder lacks a known reason. V and J calls and clone size follow that table, whereas D and trimming were derived from the DNA. This sample is represented by about 120,000 clones; 70% to 90% of them were singletons. The ten largest make up roughly 8.4% of the sample.

The time point label corresponds to: baseline before first vaccination. Samples from vaccinated people were obtained from the UK trials COV001 and COV002, which included a single-blind randomized controlled phase 2/3 trial of AZD1222 (ChAdOx1 nCoV-19) in healthy adults. For TCRbeta chain sequencing, PBMC samples from trial participants were taken at day 0 and at day 28 after the second dose. Its CDR3 holds 13 amino acids, cysteine through phenylalanine. Only the CDR3 part of the read is kept: 39 bases, read in frame from the first base. CDR1 and CDR2, per the germline V gene, are SQVTM and ANQGSEA. The V and J ends are trimmed by 3 bases and 2 bases, leaving 11 bases between them.

The rearranged chain carries TRBV29-1 and TRBJ2-7; TRBD2 could be the D gene, as 6 bases match. The sample was peripheral blood, taken on day 0 of AZD1222 vaccination. This TCR came from an adult in good health. The CDR3 in this case is CSVDSGDAYEQYF. The DNA sequence follows: TGCAGCGTTGACTCGGGAGACGCCTACGAGCAGTACTTC.